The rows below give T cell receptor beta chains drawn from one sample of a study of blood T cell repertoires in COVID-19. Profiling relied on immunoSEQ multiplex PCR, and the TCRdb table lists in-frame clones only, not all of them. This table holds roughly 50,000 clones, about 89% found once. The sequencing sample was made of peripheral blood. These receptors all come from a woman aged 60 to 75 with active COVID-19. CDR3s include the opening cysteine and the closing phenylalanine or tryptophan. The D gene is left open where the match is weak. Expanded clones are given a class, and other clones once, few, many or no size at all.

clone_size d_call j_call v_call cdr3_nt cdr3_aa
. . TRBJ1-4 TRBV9 TGTGCCAGCAGCCCCGGGGGTGCAACTAATGAAAAACTGTTTTTT CASSPGGATNEKLFF
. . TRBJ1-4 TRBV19 TGTGCCAGTAGTGACCAACAGGGACCTAATGAAAAACTGTTTTTT CASSDQQGPNEKLFF
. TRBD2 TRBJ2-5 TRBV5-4 TGTGCCAGCAGCGCGGGAGGGATAGCGGGGGTGGAGACCCAGTACTTC CASSAGGIAGVETQYF
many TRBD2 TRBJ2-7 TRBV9 TGTGCCAGCAGCGCTACCACTAGCGGGGTGGGGGAGCAGTACTTC CASSATTSGVGEQYF
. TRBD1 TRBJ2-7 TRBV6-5 TGTGCCAGCAGTCTACACGGACAGGGTATCTACGAGCAGTACTTC CASSLHGQGIYEQYF
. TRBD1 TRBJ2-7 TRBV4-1 TGCGCCAGCAGCCAAGGGCCTGGACAGGGCGACTACGAGCAGTACTTC CASSQGPGQGDYEQYF
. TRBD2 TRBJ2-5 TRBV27 TGTGCCAGCAGTTTGTGGGGGGGGACCCAGTACTTC CASSLWGGTQYF
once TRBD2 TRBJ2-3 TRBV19 TGTGCCAGTAGTATCCCGGGGGGAGTACTAGATACGCAGTATTTT CASSIPGGVLDTQYF
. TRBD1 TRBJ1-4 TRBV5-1 TGCGCCAGCAGCCCTGGACAGGGCGCGTTAGGAGAAAAACTGTTTTTT CASSPGQGALGEKLFF
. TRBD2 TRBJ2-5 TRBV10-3 TGTGCCATCTCTAGCGGGGGTCCAGAGACCCAGTACTTC CAISSGGPETQYF
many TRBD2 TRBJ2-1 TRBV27 TGTGCCAGCAGACCGGCCGGGGGGGCAGGCGATGAGCAGTTCTTC CASRPAGGAGDEQFF
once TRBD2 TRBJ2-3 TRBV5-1 TGCGCCAGCAGTCCTTGGACTAGCGGGGGGCCTTACGTACCGGGGCATAGCACAGATACGCAGTATTTT CASSPWTSGGPYVPGHSTDTQYF
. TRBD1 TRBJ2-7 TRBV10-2 TGCGCCAGCAACAGGGGGGCGAACGAGCAGTACTTC CASNRGANEQYF
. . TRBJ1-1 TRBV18 TGTGCCAGCTCACCACCGGTGCGTTACACTGAAGCTTTCTTT CASSPPVRYTEAFF
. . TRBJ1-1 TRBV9 TGTGCCAGCAGCGTAGCTGGGGCAGGGGCGGAAGCTTTCTTT CASSVAGAGAEAFF
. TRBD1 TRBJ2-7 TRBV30 TGTGCCTGGGGTTCCGGGACAGCCCTTTACGAGCAGTACTTC CAWGSGTALYEQYF
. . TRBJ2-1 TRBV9 TGTGCCAGCAGCCGATATTTGGGGGCGTCCAATGAGCAGTTCTTC CASSRYLGASNEQFF
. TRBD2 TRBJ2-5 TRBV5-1 TGCGCCAGCAGCTTGACTAGCGGGGTCCAAGAGACCCAGTACTTC CASSLTSGVQETQYF
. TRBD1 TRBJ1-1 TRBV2 TGTGCCGCAGGGGGTGGGGTTCTGAACACTGAAGCTTTCTTT CAAGGGVLNTEAFF
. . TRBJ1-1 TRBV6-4 TGTGCCAGCAGTATACAGGTAAACACTGAAGCTTTCTTT CASSIQVNTEAFF
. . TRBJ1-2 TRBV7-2 TGTGCCAGCAGCTTAGACGCAGGGTTTGACTATGGCTACACCTTC CASSLDAGFDYGYTF
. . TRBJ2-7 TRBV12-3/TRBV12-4 TGTGCCAGCTCATCCCACAGGTACGAGCAGTACTTC CASSSHRYEQYF
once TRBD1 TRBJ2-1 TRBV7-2 TGTGCCAGCAGCCCTCAGGGGGACCAGTTCTTC CASSPQGDQFF
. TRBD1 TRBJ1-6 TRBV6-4 TGTGCCAGTCGTATGTACCGGGACAGATATTCACCCCTCCACTTT CASRMYRDRYSPLHF
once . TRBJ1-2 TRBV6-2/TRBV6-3 TGTGCCAGCAGCCGTAAGCCTAACTGGGGCTACACCTTC CASSRKPNWGYTF
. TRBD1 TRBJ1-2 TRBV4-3 TGCGCCAGCAGCCAAATTGGACAGGGTAGAGGCTACACCTTC CASSQIGQGRGYTF
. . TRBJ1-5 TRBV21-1 TGTGCCAGCAGGTGGTCTTGGGGGGGCCATAATCAGCCCCAGCATTTT CASRWSWGGHNQPQHF
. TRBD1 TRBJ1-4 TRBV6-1 TGTGCCAGCAGTGATTGGTCAGGGGGTCGTGAAAAACTGTTTTTT CASSDWSGGREKLFF
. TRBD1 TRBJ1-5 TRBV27 TGTGCCAGCAGTTTTCAACAGGGGAACATCAATCAGCCCCAGCATTTT CASSFQQGNINQPQHF
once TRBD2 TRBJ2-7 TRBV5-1 TGCGCCAGCAGCTTCACCTCCGGGGGGGCTGGGGAGCAGTACTTC CASSFTSGGAGEQYF
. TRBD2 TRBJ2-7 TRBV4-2 TGTGCCAGCAGCCAACCTACTAGCGGGGGATTGTACGAGCAGTACTTC CASSQPTSGGLYEQYF
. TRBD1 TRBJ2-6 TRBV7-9 TGTGCCAGCAGCTTAGGGGGACAGTCCTCCGGGGCCAACGTCCTGACTTTC CASSLGGQSSGANVLTF
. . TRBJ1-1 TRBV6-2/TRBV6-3 TGTGCCAGCAGTACGGGGGGGAGGCAGGCGGCTTTCTTT CASSTGGRQAAFF
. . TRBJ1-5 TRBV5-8 TGTGCCAGCAGCTTGGGACAGATGATAAGTCAGCCCCAGCATTTT CASSLGQMISQPQHF
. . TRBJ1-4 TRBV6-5 TGTGCCAGCATCAGACAGACTGCAACTAATGAAAAACTGTTTTTT CASIRQTATNEKLFF
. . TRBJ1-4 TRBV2 TGTGCCAGCAGTGGAAGAGGGTTTCGGGAAAAACTGTTTTTT CASSGRGFREKLFF
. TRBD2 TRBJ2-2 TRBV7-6 TGTGCCAGTGCCCTAACGGGGGGGATGAACACCGGGGAGCTGTTTTTT CASALTGGMNTGELFF
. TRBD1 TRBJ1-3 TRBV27 TGTGCCAGCAGTTTGGGGCAGGGGGTCTCTGGAAACACCATATATTTT CASSLGQGVSGNTIYF
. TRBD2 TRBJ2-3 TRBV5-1 TGCGCCAGCAGCTCTAAGATTAGCGGGGGGGCCTCACCTTTCACAGATACGCAGTATTTT CASSSKISGGASPFTDTQYF
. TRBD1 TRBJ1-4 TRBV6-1 TGTGCCAGCAGTGAATGGGGGACAGGGAATGAAAAACTGTTTTTT CASSEWGTGNEKLFF
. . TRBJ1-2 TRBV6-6 TGTGCCAGCATGACGGGTTACTATGGCTACACCTTC CASMTGYYGYTF
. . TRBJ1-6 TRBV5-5 TGTGCCAGCAGCCCCTCCGGCTCCTATAATTCACCCCTCCACTTT CASSPSGSYNSPLHF
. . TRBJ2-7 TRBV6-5 TGTGCCAGCGAACAGGGCGACTCCTACGAGCAGTACTTC CASEQGDSYEQYF
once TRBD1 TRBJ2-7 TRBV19 TGTGCCAGTAGTCGGGACAGGGGGACGGGGGAGCAGTACTTC CASSRDRGTGEQYF
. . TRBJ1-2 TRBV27 TGTGCCAGCAGTTTGAACAGGGCAACGTACTATGGCTACACCTTC CASSLNRATYYGYTF
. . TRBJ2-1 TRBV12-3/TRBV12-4 TGTGCCAGCAGTCCAAACAACTACAATGAGCAGTTCTTC CASSPNNYNEQFF
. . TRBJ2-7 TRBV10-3 TGTGCCATCAGTGGGGCGGGGCCGGAGCAGTACTTC CAISGAGPEQYF
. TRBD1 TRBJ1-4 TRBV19 TGTGCCAGTAGTATAATCAGCGGGACAGGGAATGAAAAACTGTTTTTT CASSIISGTGNEKLFF
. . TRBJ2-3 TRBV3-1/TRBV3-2 TGTGCCAGCAGCCCCGGGACTTCCACAGATACGCAGTATTTT CASSPGTSTDTQYF
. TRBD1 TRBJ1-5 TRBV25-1 TGTGCCAGCAGTGAATCCGGCAGGGGGGAACAGCCCCAGCATTTT CASSESGRGEQPQHF
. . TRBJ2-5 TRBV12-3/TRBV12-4 TGTGCCAGCAGCCCCATCGGGGGGACCCAGTACTTC CASSPIGGTQYF
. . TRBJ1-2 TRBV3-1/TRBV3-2 TGTGCCAGCAGCCAAGGAGGAGGCATCAGCTATGGCTACACCTTC CASSQGGGISYGYTF
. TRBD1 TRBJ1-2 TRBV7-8 TGTGCCAGCAGCTTGTTCCAGGGGACAGGGGAAGAGTCAAGCTATGGCTACACCTTC CASSLFQGTGEESSYGYTF